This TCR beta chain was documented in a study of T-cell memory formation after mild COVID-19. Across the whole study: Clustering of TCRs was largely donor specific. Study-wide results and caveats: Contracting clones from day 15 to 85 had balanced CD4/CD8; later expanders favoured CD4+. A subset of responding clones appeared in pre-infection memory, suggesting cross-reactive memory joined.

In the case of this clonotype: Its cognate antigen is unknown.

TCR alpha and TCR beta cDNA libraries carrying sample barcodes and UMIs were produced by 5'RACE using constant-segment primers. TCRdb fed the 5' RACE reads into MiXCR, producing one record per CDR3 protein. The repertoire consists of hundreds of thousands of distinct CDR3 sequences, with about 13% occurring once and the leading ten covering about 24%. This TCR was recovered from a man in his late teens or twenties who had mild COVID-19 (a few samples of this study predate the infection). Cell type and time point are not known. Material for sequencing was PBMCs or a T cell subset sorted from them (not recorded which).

This CDR3 reads CASAGDRGFQAFF. As DNA, the CDR3 is TGTGCCAGCGCCGGGGACAGGGGGTTTCAAGCTTTCTTT. The rearrangement joins TRBV12-3 or TRBV12-4 to TRBJ1-1, with TRBD1 identical over 11 bases. The CDR3 runs 13 residues. J was trimmed by 9 bases and V by 8 bases; bases with no gene match: 8.